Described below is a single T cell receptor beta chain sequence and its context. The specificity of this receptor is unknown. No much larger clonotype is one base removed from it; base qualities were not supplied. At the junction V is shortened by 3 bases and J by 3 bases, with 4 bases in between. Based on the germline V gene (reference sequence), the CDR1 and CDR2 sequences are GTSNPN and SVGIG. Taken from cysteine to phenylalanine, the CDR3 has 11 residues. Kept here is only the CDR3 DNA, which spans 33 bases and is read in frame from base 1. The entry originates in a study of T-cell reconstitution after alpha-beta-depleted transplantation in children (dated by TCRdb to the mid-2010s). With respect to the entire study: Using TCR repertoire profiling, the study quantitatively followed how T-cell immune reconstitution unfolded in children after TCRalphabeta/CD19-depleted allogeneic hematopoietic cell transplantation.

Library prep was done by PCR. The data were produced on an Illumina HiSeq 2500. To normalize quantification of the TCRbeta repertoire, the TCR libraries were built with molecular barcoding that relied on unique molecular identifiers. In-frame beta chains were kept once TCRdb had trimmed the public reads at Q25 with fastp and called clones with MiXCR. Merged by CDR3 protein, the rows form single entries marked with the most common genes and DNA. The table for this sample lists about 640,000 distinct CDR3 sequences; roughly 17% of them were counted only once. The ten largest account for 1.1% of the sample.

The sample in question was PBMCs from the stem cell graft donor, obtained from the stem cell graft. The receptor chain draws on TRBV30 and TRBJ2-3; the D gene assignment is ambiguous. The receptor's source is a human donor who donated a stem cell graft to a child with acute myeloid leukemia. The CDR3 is CAWSTTDTQYF. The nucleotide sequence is TGTGCCTGGAGCACGACAGATACGCAGTATTTT.